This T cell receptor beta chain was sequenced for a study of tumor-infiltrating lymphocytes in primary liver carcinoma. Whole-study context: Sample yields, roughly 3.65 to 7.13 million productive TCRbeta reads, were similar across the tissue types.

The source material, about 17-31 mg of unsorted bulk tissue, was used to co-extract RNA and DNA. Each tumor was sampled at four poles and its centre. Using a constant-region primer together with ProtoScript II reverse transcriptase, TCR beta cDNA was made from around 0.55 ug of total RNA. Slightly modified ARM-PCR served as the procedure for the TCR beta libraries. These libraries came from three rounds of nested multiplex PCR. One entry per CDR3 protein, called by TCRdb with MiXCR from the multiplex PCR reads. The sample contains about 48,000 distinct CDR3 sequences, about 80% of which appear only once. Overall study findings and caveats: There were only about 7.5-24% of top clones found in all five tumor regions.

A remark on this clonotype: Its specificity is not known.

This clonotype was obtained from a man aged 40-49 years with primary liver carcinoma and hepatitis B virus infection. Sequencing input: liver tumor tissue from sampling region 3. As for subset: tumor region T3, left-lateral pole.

The CDR3, as DNA: TGTGACGGCATCTTAGTCGGGAATGAGCAGTTCTTC. Protein sequence: CDGILVGNEQFF. The genes are TRBV11-2 and TRBJ2-1, with unresolved D. This CDR3 contains 12 residues. Germline assignment: CDR1 SGHAT and CDR2 FQNNGV.